This T cell receptor (beta chain) was retrieved from a study of blood T cell repertoires in COVID-19. Whole-study context: Collection of acute and convalescent COVID-19 samples took place in the United States, Italy and Spain. PBMCs, B-cell-depleted T cells, or T cells were the source of the cDNA or gDNA that made up the material.

The CDR3 loop spans 18 amino acids. From germline, CDR1 is LNHDA and CDR2 SQIVND (reference sequence). The trim removed 6 bases at V and 0 bases at J, leaving 11 bases unmatched. In the original processing: The authors estimated nucleated cell counts from reference gene primer amplification. Measured with immunoSEQ multiplex PCR; TCRdb has only the in-frame clones, and not every one. From that table come the V and J calls and clone size; the DNA was used to work out D and trimming. Of roughly 24,000 clones listed, about 80% were seen once; the top ten hold around 50%. The receptor comes from an older man with acute or convalescent COVID-19. The genes are TRBV19 and TRBJ2-2; 9 nucleotides match TRBD2. What was sequenced was peripheral blood. CDR3 sequence: CASSPPLSGGTNTGELFF. The CDR3 DNA reads as TGTGCCAGTAGCCCCCCCCTCAGCGGGGGGACGAACACCGGGGAGCTGTTTTTT.